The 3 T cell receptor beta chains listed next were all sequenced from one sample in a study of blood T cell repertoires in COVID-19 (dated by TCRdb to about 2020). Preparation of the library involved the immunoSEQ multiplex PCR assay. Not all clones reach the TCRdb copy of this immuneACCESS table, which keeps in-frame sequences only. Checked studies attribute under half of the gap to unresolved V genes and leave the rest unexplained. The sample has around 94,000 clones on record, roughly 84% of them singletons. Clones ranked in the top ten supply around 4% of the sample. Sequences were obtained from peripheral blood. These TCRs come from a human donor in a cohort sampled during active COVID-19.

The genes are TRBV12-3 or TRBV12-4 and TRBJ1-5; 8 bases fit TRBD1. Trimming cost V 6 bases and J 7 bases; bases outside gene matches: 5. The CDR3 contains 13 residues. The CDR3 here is CASSTTGEQPQHF. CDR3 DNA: TGTGCCAGCAGCACGACAGGGGAGCAGCCCCAGCATTTT.

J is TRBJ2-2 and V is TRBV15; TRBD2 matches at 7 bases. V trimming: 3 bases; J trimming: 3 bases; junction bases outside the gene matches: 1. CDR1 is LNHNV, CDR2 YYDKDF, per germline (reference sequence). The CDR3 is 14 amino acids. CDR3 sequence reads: CATSRGGDTGELFF. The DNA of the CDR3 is TGTGCCACCAGCAGGGGGGGGGACACCGGGGAGCTGTTTTTT.

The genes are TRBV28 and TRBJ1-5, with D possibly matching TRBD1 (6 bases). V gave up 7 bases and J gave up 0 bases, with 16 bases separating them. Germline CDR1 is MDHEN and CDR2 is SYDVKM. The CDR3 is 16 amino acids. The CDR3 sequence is CASNHRTRGSNQPQHF. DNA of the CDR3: TGTGCCAGCAATCATAGGACCAGGGGTAGCAATCAGCCCCAGCATTTT. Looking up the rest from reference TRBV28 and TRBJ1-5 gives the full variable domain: DVKVTQSSRYLVKRTGEKVFLECVQDMDHENMFWYRQDPGLGLRLIYFSYDVKMKEKGDIPEGYSVSREKKERFSLILESASTNQTSMYLCASNHRTRGSNQPQHFGDGTRLSIL.